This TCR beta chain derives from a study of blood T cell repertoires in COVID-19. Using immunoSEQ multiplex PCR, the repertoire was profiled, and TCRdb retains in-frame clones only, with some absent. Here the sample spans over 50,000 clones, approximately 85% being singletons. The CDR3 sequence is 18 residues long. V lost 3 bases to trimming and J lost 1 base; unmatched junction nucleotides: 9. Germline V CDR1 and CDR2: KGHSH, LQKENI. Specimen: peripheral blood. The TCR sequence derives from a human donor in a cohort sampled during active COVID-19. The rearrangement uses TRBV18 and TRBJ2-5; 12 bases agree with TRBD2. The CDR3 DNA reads TGTGCCAGCTCACCCGGACTAGCGGGATACCGGCGCCAAGAGACCCAGTACTTC. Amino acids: CASSPGLAGYRRQETQYF.